A few counts support the clone carrying this T cell receptor beta chain. The CDR3 runs to 11 residues. Germline loops: CDR1 DFQATT, CDR2 SNEGSKA (reference sequence). V shed 1 base and J shed 3 bases, with 3 bases lying between them. These data belong to a study of regulatory T cells in long-lasting Graves disease. Sequencing libraries for TCR beta were prepared with iRepertoire HTBI primers and Arm-PCR of CDR3 regions. Authors' data handling: The samples included around 60 TRBV and approximately 15 TRBJ segments. TCRdb redid the calling of the multiplex PCR reads with MiXCR, one entry per CDR3 protein. The V and J calls, along with clone size, are taken from TCRdb and not from the paper's own processing. The profile shows under 800,000 distinct CDR3 sequences, around 17% of them singletons. The sample's time point: newly diagnosed GD, antithyroid drugs for less than 3 months. The TCR library used RNA extracted from PBMCs.

This sample was also put to use in a study of T cells in Graves' hyperthyroidism and ophthalmopathy. That source notes: Blood also showed most of the thyroid clonotypes that were expanded above 0.001. Ophthalmopathy was distinguished from stable hyperthyroidism by 13 V-J signatures.

This sequence originates from a woman younger than 45 with Graves disease. The J gene is TRBJ2-5, the V gene TRBV20-1; the D is unclear. Sequencing was performed on peripheral blood mononuclear cells (PBMCs), taken at new diagnosis, from a patient treated with antithyroid drugs. This chain's CDR3 is CSARGEETQYF. The DNA of the CDR3 is TGCAGTGCTAGAGGGGAAGAGACCCAGTACTTC.